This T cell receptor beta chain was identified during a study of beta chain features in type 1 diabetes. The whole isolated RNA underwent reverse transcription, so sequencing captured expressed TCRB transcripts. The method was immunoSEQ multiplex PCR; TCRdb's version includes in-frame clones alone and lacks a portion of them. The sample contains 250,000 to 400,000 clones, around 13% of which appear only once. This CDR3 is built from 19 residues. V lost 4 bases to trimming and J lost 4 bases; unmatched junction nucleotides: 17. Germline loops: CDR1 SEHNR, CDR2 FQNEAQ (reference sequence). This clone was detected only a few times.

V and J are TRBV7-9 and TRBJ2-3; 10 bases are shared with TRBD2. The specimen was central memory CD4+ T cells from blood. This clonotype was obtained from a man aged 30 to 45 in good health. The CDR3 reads CASSSLQASSGRRSDTQYF. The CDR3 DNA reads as TGTGCCAGCAGCTCCTTACAAGCAAGTAGCGGGAGGAGATCAGATACGCAGTATTTT.